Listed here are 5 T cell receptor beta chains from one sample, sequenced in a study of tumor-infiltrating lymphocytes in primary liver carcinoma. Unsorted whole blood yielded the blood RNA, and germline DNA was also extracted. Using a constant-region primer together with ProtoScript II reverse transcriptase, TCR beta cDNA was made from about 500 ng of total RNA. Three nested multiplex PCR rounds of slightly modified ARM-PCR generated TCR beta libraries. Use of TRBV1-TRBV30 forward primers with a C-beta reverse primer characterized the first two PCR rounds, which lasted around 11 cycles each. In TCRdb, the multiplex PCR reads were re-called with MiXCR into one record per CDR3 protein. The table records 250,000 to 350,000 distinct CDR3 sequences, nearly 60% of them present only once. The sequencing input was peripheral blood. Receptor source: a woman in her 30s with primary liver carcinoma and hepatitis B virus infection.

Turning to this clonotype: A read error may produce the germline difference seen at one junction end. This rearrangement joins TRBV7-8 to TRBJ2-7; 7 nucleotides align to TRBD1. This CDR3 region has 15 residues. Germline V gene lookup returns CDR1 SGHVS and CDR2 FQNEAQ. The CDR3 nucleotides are TGTGCCACCAGCTCCACAGGGGCTTCCTACAATGAGCAGTACTTC. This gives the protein CATSSTGASYNEQYF.

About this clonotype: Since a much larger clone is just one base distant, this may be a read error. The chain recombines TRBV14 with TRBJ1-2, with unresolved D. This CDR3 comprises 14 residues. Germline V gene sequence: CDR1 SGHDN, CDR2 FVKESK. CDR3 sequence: CANSQDITGRGYTF. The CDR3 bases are TGTGCCAACAGCCAAGATATCACGGGCAGAGGCTACACCTTC.

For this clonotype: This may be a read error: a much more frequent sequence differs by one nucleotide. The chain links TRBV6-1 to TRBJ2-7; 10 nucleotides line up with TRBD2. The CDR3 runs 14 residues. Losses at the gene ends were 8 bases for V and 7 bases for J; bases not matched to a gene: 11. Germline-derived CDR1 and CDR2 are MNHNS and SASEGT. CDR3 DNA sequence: TGTGCCAGCGGTCCGGGACTAGCGCCGAGAGAGCAGTACTTC. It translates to CASGPGLAPREQYF.

CDR3 protein: CASRRTHLGEQFF. CDR3 bases: TGTGCCAGCAGGAGAACTCACTTGGGTGAGCAGTTCTTC. The chain employs TRBV6-2 or TRBV6-3 and TRBJ2-1, with D hard to call. The CDR3 is made up of 13 amino acids. Trimming removed 6 bases at V and 9 bases at J, with 15 bases between. CDR1 and CDR2 from the germline V gene are MNHEY and SVGEGT.

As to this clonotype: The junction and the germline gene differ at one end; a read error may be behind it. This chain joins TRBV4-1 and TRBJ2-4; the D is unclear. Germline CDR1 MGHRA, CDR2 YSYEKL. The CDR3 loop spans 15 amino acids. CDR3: CASTQDRLPQNIQYF. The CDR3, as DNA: TGCGCCAGCACCCAAGATCGGCTGCCCCAAAACATTCAGTACTTC.